What follows is one T cell receptor beta chain and its context. Sequencing was performed with immunoSEQ multiplex PCR; in TCRdb, only in-frame clones are kept and a portion is missing. The data show millions of clones, 90% to 95% seen once. The data are from a study of shared clonotypes between healthy human individuals. The donors were all Caucasian adults (living in Nashville, Tennessee). Memory CD4+ cells were the fraction left after CD45RA+ naive selection. Trimming took 0 bases from V and 3 from J, leaving 18 bases between them. CDR3 size: 16 residues. Germline values: CDR1 GTSNPN, CDR2 SVGIG (reference sequence).

Sequencing was carried out using naive CD4+ T cells sorted from blood. Subset in this sample: CD45RA+ positively selected. This receptor was obtained from a man between 18 and 29 years old in good health. The chain is built from TRBV30 and TRBJ2-7; D possibly corresponds to TRBD2 (5 bases). The CDR3 region is CAWSVHRTRFFYEQYF. As DNA, the CDR3 is TGTGCCTGGAGTGTACATAGGACTCGCTTCTTCTACGAGCAGTACTTC.